These 27 T cell receptor beta chains came from one sample sequenced in a study of blood T cell repertoires in COVID-19 (dated by TCRdb to 2020 to 2021). Receptors were amplified or captured by the immunoSEQ multiplex PCR assay. TCRdb holds this immuneACCESS table with in-frame rearrangements only. Some clones are missing; in checked studies, unresolved V genes explain under half, and the rest has no known cause. The sample yields 150,000 to 200,000 clones; over 75% were counted once. 2.5% of the sample is taken by the ten largest. The sequencing input was peripheral blood. Receptors were obtained from a man aged 40-55 years with active or convalescent COVID-19.

The rearrangement links TRBV3-1 (or the pseudogene TRBV3-2) to TRBJ1-2, with 9 bases fitting TRBD1. The CDR3 loop spans 16 amino acids. The germline V gene has CDR1 LGHDT and CDR2 YNNKEL (reference sequence). V was pared by 2 bases and J by 7 bases, with 11 bases of the junction left unmatched. CDR3 DNA sequence: TGTGCCAGCAGCCAATTCGACGGGACAGGGATGAGTGGCTACACCTTC. The encoded protein is CASSQFDGTGMSGYTF.

This chain joins TRBV5-1 and TRBJ2-1; 8 nucleotides align to TRBD2. After removal of 2 bases from V and 3 bases from J, the junction contained 1 base not matched to a gene. The CDR3 totals 14 residues. CDR1 is SGHRS, CDR2 YFSETQ, per germline. The chain's CDR3 is CASSLSGGYNEQFF. Written as DNA, the CDR3 is TGCGCCAGCAGCTTAAGCGGGGGCTACAATGAGCAGTTCTTC.

This clone was recorded once. The rearrangement links TRBV5-1 to TRBJ2-7; 7 bases agree with TRBD1. The J segment lost 4 bases and the V segment lost 0 bases, leaving 4 bases of the junction unmatched. In germline, CDR1 is SGHRS, CDR2 YFSETQ. The CDR3 is made up of 14 amino acids. The CDR3 DNA reads as TGCGCCAGCAGCTTGGAGACAGGGAAGTACGAGCAGTACTTC. This encodes CASSLETGKYEQYF.

The rearrangement uses TRBV2 and TRBJ1-5; D is uncertain. Trimming stripped 4 bases from V and 2 bases from J, with 12 bases between. This CDR3 is built from 15 residues. CDR1 and CDR2 from the germline V gene are SNHLY and FYNNEI. The CDR3 protein is CASSVAAVRNQPQHF. CDR3 DNA: TGTGCCAGCAGTGTTGCGGCGGTACGCAATCAGCCCCAGCATTTT.

The chain is built from TRBV12-3 or TRBV12-4 and TRBJ1-5; unclear D gene. This CDR3 spans 13 amino acids. With 3 bases removed from V and 5 bases from J, the gap between germline ends came to 8 bases. The CDR3 region has the DNA TGTGCCAGCAGTTTCCACACCTATCAGCCCCAGCATTTT. It specifies CASSFHTYQPQHF.

The gene calls are TRBV20-1 and TRBJ1-4, with D possibly TRBD1 on 6 matching bases. Germline V gene sequence: CDR1 DFQATT, CDR2 SNEGSKA (reference sequence). The CDR3 runs to 14 residues. V was pared by 3 bases and J by 4 bases, with 12 bases between. The CDR3 spells CSASAGGLNEKLFF. CDR3 bases: TGCAGTGCTAGTGCGGGGGGCCTTAATGAAAAACTGTTTTTT.

V usage is TRBV29-1 and J usage is TRBJ2-7; D may be TRBD2 (5 bases). Germline CDR1 reads SQVTM; CDR2 reads ANQGSEA. Trimming left V 1 base short and J 4 bases short, with 8 bases between. The CDR3 totals 12 residues. CDR3 DNA sequence: TGCAGCGTTGAAGGAGAGGGTTACGAGCAGTACTTC. Translating gives CSVEGEGYEQYF.

This clone was observed a few times. The J gene is TRBJ1-4, the V gene TRBV5-6; D ambiguous. CDR3 length: 13 residues. V lost 2 bases, J lost 2 bases, and 4 bases lay in between. Germline loops: CDR1 SGHDT, CDR2 YYEEEE. CDR3 in DNA: TGTGCCAGCAGCTTCGGGACTAATGAAAAACTGTTTTTT. Its protein product is CASSFGTNEKLFF.

The rearrangement links TRBV2 to TRBJ1-5; weak D call: TRBD1 (5 bases). The CDR3 consists of 14 residues. The germline V gene encodes CDR1 SNHLY and CDR2 FYNNEI. Trimming stripped 5 bases from V and 7 bases from J, with 15 bases between. The CDR3 nucleotides read TGTGCCAGCAGTCGGACACTTACTCTGCAGCCCCAGCATTTT. Translation gives CASSRTLTLQPQHF.

J is TRBJ1-6 and V is TRBV28; possibly TRBD1 for D (5 bases). This CDR3 spans 16 amino acids. CDR1 MDHEN and CDR2 SYDVKM come from the germline V gene. V dropped 6 bases and J dropped 3 bases, with 15 bases sitting between them. The CDR3 here is CASRRGGLFYNSPLHF. The CDR3 DNA sequence: TGTGCCAGCAGGCGGGGGGGGTTGTTCTATAATTCACCCCTCCACTTT.

The V and J genes are TRBV5-1 and TRBJ2-1; 11 bases map to TRBD1. In germline, CDR1 is SGHRS, CDR2 YFSETQ. CDR3 length equals 15 residues. V lost 4 bases and J lost 5; bases outside the gene matches: 5. The CDR3 sequence is CASSPGQGVDNEQFF. The CDR3 DNA follows: TGCGCCAGCAGCCCGGGACAGGGGGTCGACAATGAGCAGTTCTTC.

This clone appeared a single time. The chain has TRBV6-5 and TRBJ2-7; 9 positions match TRBD1. CDR3 size: 14 residues. After removal of 6 bases from V and 2 bases from J, the junction contained 5 bases not matched to a gene. CDR1 and CDR2 (germline): MNHEY, SVGAGI. The CDR3 DNA follows: TGTGCCAGCAGCGACAGGGGGGGCACCTACGAGCAGTACTTC. It codes for CASSDRGGTYEQYF.

The chain is built from TRBV5-3 and TRBJ2-2, with TRBD2 matching over 7 bases. TRBV5-3 is an ORF for which the function is uncertain. The CDR3 is 16 residues long. The trim removed 4 bases at V and 5 bases at J, leaving 11 bases unmatched. The CDR3 nucleotides are TGTGCCAGAAGCCCCCCGGGCGAGCGGGGTACCGGGGAGCTGTTTTTT. Translation gives CARSPPGERGTGELFF.

The chain links TRBV20-1 to TRBJ2-7; the D gene is possibly TRBD1 (5 bases). V dropped 3 bases and J dropped 7 bases, with 13 bases sitting between them. The CDR3 has 12 residues. Germline V gives CDR1 DFQATT, CDR2 SNEGSKA (reference sequence). In DNA form, the CDR3 reads TGCAGTGCTAGTCCCAGGGCCTGGGAGCAGTACTTC. Protein: CSASPRAWEQYF.

The rearrangement links TRBV7-2 to TRBJ2-1, with TRBD2 matching over 9 bases. The junction had 6 bases not matched to a gene; V was cut back by 6 bases and J by 3 bases. The CDR3 has 15 amino acids. Germline V lookup: CDR1 SGHTA, CDR2 FQGNSA. The CDR3 is CASRTTSGYYNEQFF. The DNA for the CDR3 is TGTGCCAGCAGAACGACTAGCGGTTACTACAATGAGCAGTTCTTC.

This chain connects TRBV13 to TRBJ2-2; a weak D match, TRBD2 (5 bases). V lost 0 bases and J lost 1, with 6 bases in between. This CDR3 is 15 amino acids long. Germline V gives CDR1 PRHDT, CDR2 FYEKMQ (reference sequence). The CDR3 DNA sequence: TGTGCCAGCAGCTTAGGTGCGGGGAACACCGGGGAGCTGTTTTTT. It codes for CASSLGAGNTGELFF.

The V gene is TRBV5-5, the J gene TRBJ1-5; 9 positions agree with TRBD1. This CDR3 contains 13 residues. Germline CDR1 reads SGHKS; CDR2 reads YYEKEE (reference sequence). The V and J ends lost 4 bases and 7 bases, in that order; junction bases with no gene match: 3. The CDR3 region has the DNA TGTGCCAGCAGCAGGACAGGGGACCAGCCCCAGCATTTT. Protein product: CASSRTGDQPQHF.

This clone occurred once. The chain combines TRBV12-3 or TRBV12-4 with TRBJ1-3; 8 nucleotides match TRBD1. This CDR3 is built from 13 residues. Trimming cost V 7 bases and J 8 bases; bases outside gene matches: 7. This CDR3 reads CASKGQGVDTIYF. The CDR3 nucleotides are TGTGCCAGCAAAGGACAGGGCGTTGACACCATATATTTT.

The genes are TRBV4-1 and TRBJ2-1; 13 bases match TRBD2. CDR1 and CDR2 (germline): MGHRA, YSYEKL. Germline trimming cut 4 bases from V and 12 bases from J; bases unmatched to any gene: 30. This CDR3 contains 22 residues. The DNA for the CDR3 is TGCGCCAGCAGCCGGGGAACAGTGGGGACAGAGTATCCGGGACTAGCGGGACCCTTGCAGTTCTTC. The encoded protein is CASSRGTVGTEYPGLAGPLQFF.

V is TRBV5-1 and J is TRBJ1-2; TRBD1 might be the D (5 bases). The germline gives CDR1 SGHRS, CDR2 YFSETQ. Between the trimmed V and J ends, which lost 3 bases and 6 bases, there was a span of 18 bases. CDR3 length: 15 residues. The CDR3 here is CASSSAPSGSNGYTF. The CDR3 DNA reads TGCGCCAGCAGCTCCGCGCCTTCAGGGTCCAATGGCTACACCTTC.

This chain connects TRBV6-5 to TRBJ1-1, with 9 bases fitting TRBD1. The CDR3 length is 13 residues. J gave up 4 bases and V 7 bases, and 4 bases lay outside the gene matches. CDR1 and CDR2 from the germline V gene are MNHEY and SVGAGI. This chain's CDR3 is CASNRDRVTEAFF. The CDR3 DNA sequence: TGTGCCAGCAACCGGGACAGGGTCACTGAAGCTTTCTTT.

This chain links TRBV5-6 with TRBJ1-4; a possible D gene is TRBD1 (6 bases). CDR1 SGHDT and CDR2 YYEEEE come from the germline V gene. The ends were cut back, 3 bases at V and 0 bases at J, with 18 bases in the middle. The CDR3 runs to 18 residues. The CDR3 DNA is TGTGCCAGCAGCTCTAGGGGGTATCCAGGGACAACTAATGAAAAACTGTTTTTT. Translating it yields CASSSRGYPGTTNEKLFF.

This clone has only a few counts. The gene calls are TRBV30 and TRBJ1-1; D not resolved. Trimming pared 5 bases from V and 0 bases from J, leaving 10 bases between. This CDR3 contains 13 residues. The germline CDR1 and CDR2 sequences are GTSNPN and SVGIG (reference sequence). The CDR3 sequence is CAWGRYMNTEAFF. The CDR3 DNA follows: TGTGCCTGGGGGAGGTACATGAACACTGAAGCTTTCTTT.

The chain joins TRBV7-9 to TRBJ2-7; D is possibly TRBD1 (6 bases). V was shortened by 4 bases and J by 3 bases, with 16 bases between the two germline ends. In germline, CDR1 is SEHNR, CDR2 FQNEAQ (reference sequence). The CDR3 runs 15 residues. CDR3 loop: CASSSSTGNLYEQYF. CDR3 DNA: TGTGCCAGCAGCTCCTCCACAGGGAACCTCTACGAGCAGTACTTC.

This clone was detected once. The chain is built from TRBV2 and TRBJ2-7; D perhaps matches TRBD1 (6 bases). V was trimmed by 6 bases and J by 6 bases, leaving 18 bases between them. This CDR3 is 14 amino acids long. Germline CDR1 SNHLY, CDR2 FYNNEI. CDR3 nucleotide sequence: TGTGCCAGCAGGACCGGGACATCCGACCCCGAGCAGTACTTC. Protein product: CASRTGTSDPEQYF.

CDR3 protein: CSADRRGTDTQYF. CDR3 sequence (DNA): TGCAGCGCGGACAGGAGGGGAACAGATACGCAGTATTTT. This chain joins TRBV29-1 and TRBJ2-3; weak D call: TRBD1 (7 bases). The CDR3 contains 13 residues. CDR1 and CDR2 from the germline V gene are SQVTM and ANQGSEA. Trimming cost V 7 bases and J 3 bases, with 14 bases left between them.

The V and J genes are TRBV6-2 or TRBV6-3 and TRBJ2-1, with 10 nucleotides matching TRBD1. Per the germline V gene, CDR1 is MNHEY and CDR2 is SVGEGT. J was trimmed by 7 bases and V by 2 bases; bases with no gene match: 2. The CDR3 consists of 14 residues. The CDR3, as DNA: TGTGCCAGCAGTTACACGGACAGGGGGAATGAGCAGTTCTTC. It yields the protein CASSYTDRGNEQFF.